Shown below are 30 T cell receptor beta chains from a single sample sequenced in a study of control samples from healthy donors and cancer patients. Data came from immunoSEQ multiplex PCR; TCRdb stores just in-frame clones and leaves some out. The sample has fewer than 20,000 clones, around 80% seen once. Sequenced input: PBMCs. Receptors originate from a man older than 75 with head and neck cancer.

This rearrangement joins TRBV11-3 to TRBJ1-6; no firm D call. Trimming cost V 1 base and J 0 bases, with 7 bases left between them. The germline gives CDR1 SGHNT, CDR2 YENEEA. The CDR3 contains 16 residues. The DNA of the CDR3 is TGTGCCAGCAGCTTAGTGTACAGCTCCTATAATTCACCCCTCCACTTT. This translates into CASSLVYSSYNSPLHF.

The chain links TRBV7-2 to TRBJ1-2, with TRBD1 identical over 10 bases. This CDR3 spans 14 amino acids. From germline, CDR1 is SGHTA and CDR2 FQGNSA. The ends lost 3 bases at V and 2 bases at J; junction bases unmatched: 0. Written as DNA, the CDR3 is TGTGCCAGCAGCTTGACAGGGGGCAACTATGGCTACACCTTC. This gives the protein CASSLTGGNYGYTF.

CDR3: CASSLMGQTNTQYF. The CDR3 region has the DNA TGTGCCAGCAGCTTAATGGGACAGACCAATACGCAGTATTTT. V and J are TRBV7-3 and TRBJ2-3, with 7 bases lining up with TRBD1. This CDR3 spans 14 amino acids. Germline CDR1 and CDR2: SGHTA and FQGTGA. V lost 1 base, J lost 7 bases, and 5 bases stayed unmatched. Full variable domain (rest looked up from reference TRBV7-3 and TRBJ2-3): GAGVSQTPSNKVTEKGKYVELRCDPISGHTALYWYRQSLGQGPEFLIYFQGTGAADDSGLPNDRFFAVRPEGSVSTLKIQRTERGDSAVYLCASSLMGQTNTQYFGPGTRLTVL.

This clone was recorded once. The chain carries TRBV27 and TRBJ2-7; TRBD1 agrees at 9 bases. V lost 2 bases to trimming and J lost 3 bases; unmatched junction nucleotides: 5. CDR3 length equals 15 residues. CDR1 and CDR2 from the germline V gene are MNHEY and SMNVEV (reference sequence). The CDR3 loop reads CASSLIGGQGYEQYF. CDR3 nucleotide sequence: TGTGCCAGCAGTTTAATCGGGGGACAGGGCTACGAGCAGTACTTC.

CDR3 protein: CASSLKIAGEGTEAFF. CDR3 in DNA: TGCGCCAGCAGCTTGAAAATCGCAGGGGAAGGGACTGAAGCTTTCTTT. The chain has TRBV5-1 and TRBJ1-1; TRBD1 might be the D (6 bases). Germline values: CDR1 SGHRS, CDR2 YFSETQ. The CDR3 totals 16 residues. The V end lost 1 base, the J end lost 5 bases, and 18 bases lay between the germline ends.

J is TRBJ2-1 and V is TRBV7-2; 10 bases fit TRBD2. This CDR3 has 16 residues. From germline, CDR1 is SGHTA and CDR2 FQGNSA. The junction had 11 bases not matched to a gene; V was cut back by 4 bases and J by 8 bases. The CDR3 DNA follows: TGTGCCAGCAGCTCCCGGGATAGCGGGAGGACCTATGAGCAGTTCTTC. Its protein is CASSSRDSGRTYEQFF.

V and J are TRBV19 and TRBJ1-5, with 8 bases lining up with TRBD1. CDR1 LNHDA and CDR2 SQIVND come from the germline V gene (reference sequence). Germline trimming cut 7 bases from V and 0 bases from J; bases unmatched to any gene: 5. The CDR3 runs to 15 residues. The CDR3 region has the DNA TGTGCCAGTACCCAGGGGGCCCTTAGCAATCAGCCCCAGCATTTT. Its translation is CASTQGALSNQPQHF.

The rearrangement links TRBV5-4 to TRBJ2-5; weak D call: TRBD2 (6 bases). Trimming cost V 0 bases and J 4 bases, with 19 bases left between them. Germline CDR1 SGHNT, CDR2 YYREEE (reference sequence). This CDR3 is 17 amino acids long. DNA for the CDR3: TGTGCCAGCAGCTTGGGGGGTTACAGCGGGCGCCTAGAGACCCAGTACTTC. Translation: CASSLGGYSGRLETQYF.

The rearrangement uses TRBV5-1 and TRBJ1-4; maybe TRBD1 (6 bases). The germline gives CDR1 SGHRS, CDR2 YFSETQ. The V end was cut by 1 base, the J end by 4 bases, with 11 bases between. The CDR3 covers 15 residues. CDR3 sequence: CASSLQGWDNEKLFF. CDR3 DNA: TGCGCCAGCAGCTTGCAGGGGTGGGATAATGAAAAACTGTTTTTT.

The V call is TRBV30, the J call TRBJ2-7; no definite D call. The CDR3 has 14 amino acids. V lost 2 bases to trimming and J lost 1 base, with 12 bases between them. The V gene's germline CDR1 is GTSNPN and CDR2 SVGIG (reference sequence). CDR3: CAWSRLFLSYEQYF. CDR3 nucleotides: TGTGCCTGGAGTAGACTTTTCCTTTCCTACGAGCAGTACTTC.

J is TRBJ1-2 and V is TRBV7-2; TRBD1 matches at 7 bases. The CDR3 has 15 amino acids. Germline CDR1 reads SGHTA; CDR2 reads FQGNSA. V was clipped by 5 bases and J by 3 bases; unmatched bases: 9. The CDR3 loop is CASSPGGQADYGYTF. CDR3 nucleotides: TGTGCCAGCAGCCCGGGTGGACAGGCTGACTATGGCTACACCTTC.

V usage is TRBV24-1 and J usage is TRBJ2-1; 8 bases match TRBD1. The CDR3 loop spans 15 amino acids. Germline V CDR1 and CDR2: KGHDR, SFDVKD. V lost 9 bases, J lost 5 bases, and 11 bases stayed unmatched. The CDR3 DNA sequence: TGTGCCACCGGGGCCTTGGACAGGGCGGACAATGAGCAGTTCTTC. Encoded protein: CATGALDRADNEQFF.

The rearrangement links TRBV5-4 to TRBJ2-7, with 10 bases identical to TRBD1. The V segment lost 4 bases and the J segment 12 bases; nucleotides outside the gene matches: 10. The CDR3 runs 13 residues. Germline V gene lookup returns CDR1 SGHNT and CDR2 YYREEE (reference sequence). This CDR3 reads CASSVTGGLELYF. The CDR3 DNA reads as TGTGCCAGCAGCGTGACAGGGGGCTTGGAACTGTACTTC.

The V call is TRBV5-1, the J call TRBJ1-6, with D perhaps matching TRBD1 (5 bases). The CDR3 has 16 residues. Trimming removed 4 bases at V and 8 bases at J, with 19 bases between. Germline CDR1 reads SGHRS; CDR2 reads YFSETQ. The CDR3 DNA reads as TGCGCCAGCAGCCCCGGGGGGACCCCAATATATTCACCCCTCCACTTT. Protein product: CASSPGGTPIYSPLHF.

The gene calls are TRBV29-1 and TRBJ2-7; D is uncertain. The CDR3 has 13 amino acids. Germline V gene data show CDR1 as SQVTM and CDR2 as ANQGSEA. V was clipped by 7 bases and J by 0 bases, with 13 bases between them. The CDR3 reads CSALEQTSYEQYF. CDR3 DNA: TGCAGCGCTCTGGAACAGACCTCCTACGAGCAGTACTTC.

This chain links TRBV30 with TRBJ1-3, with unresolved D. CDR3 length: 15 residues. Between the trimmed V and J ends, which lost 0 bases and 2 bases, there was a span of 11 bases. Per the germline V gene, CDR1 is GTSNPN and CDR2 is SVGIG (reference sequence). The CDR3 reads CAWSVWAVAGNTIYF. Written as DNA, the CDR3 is TGTGCCTGGAGTGTGTGGGCTGTGGCTGGAAACACCATATATTTT.

The V call is TRBV2, the J call TRBJ2-5, with 9 positions matching TRBD2. The germline gives CDR1 SNHLY, CDR2 FYNNEI. V dropped 6 bases and J dropped 3; count of bases not matched to a gene: 8. This CDR3 is 15 amino acids long. The CDR3 spells CASSNLAGDKETQYF. CDR3 bases: TGTGCCAGCAGCAACTTAGCGGGGGACAAAGAGACCCAGTACTTC.

The chain employs TRBV3-1 (or the pseudogene TRBV3-2) and TRBJ2-5; D assignment may be TRBD1 or TRBD2 (5 bases each). Germline V gives CDR1 LGHDT, CDR2 YNNKEL (reference sequence). V was pared by 0 bases and J by 3 bases, with 11 bases between. The CDR3 consists of 15 residues. CDR3 nucleotides: TGTGCCAGCAGCCAAGAGTCGGGGCGGGAAGAGACCCAGTACTTC. The encoded protein is CASSQESGREETQYF.

The genes are TRBV11-1 and TRBJ2-3; no reliable D call. Trimming stripped 5 bases from V and 1 base from J, with 16 bases between. The CDR3 sequence is 16 residues long. Germline lookup yields CDR1 SGHAT and CDR2 FQDESV (reference sequence). The DNA of the CDR3 is TGTGCCAGCAGCACGCCTCACAAGGCCGGCACAGATACGCAGTATTTT. Its protein product is CASSTPHKAGTDTQYF.

The V gene is TRBV6-6, the J gene TRBJ2-5; 9 bases are shared with TRBD1. This CDR3 comprises 15 residues. After removal of 0 bases from V and 4 bases from J, the junction contained 3 bases not matched to a gene. Germline V CDR1 and CDR2: MNHNY, SVGAGI (reference sequence). Here the CDR3 reads CASSYSMTGGETQYF. The CDR3 DNA follows: TGTGCCAGCAGTTACTCGATGACAGGGGGAGAGACCCAGTACTTC.

This sequence joins TRBV7-2 and TRBJ2-5; D gene unclear. With 2 bases removed from V and 3 bases from J, the gap between germline ends came to 10 bases. The CDR3 contains 14 residues. The germline V gene has CDR1 SGHTA and CDR2 FQGNSA. CDR3 region: CASSLSHGKETQYF. CDR3 DNA: TGTGCCAGCAGCTTAAGCCATGGGAAAGAGACCCAGTACTTC.

The chain employs TRBV7-2 and TRBJ2-7, with 7 positions matching TRBD1. Germline V gives CDR1 SGHTA, CDR2 FQGNSA. Trimming cost V 1 base and J 4 bases; bases outside gene matches: 4. The CDR3 is made up of 14 amino acids. This chain's CDR3 is CASSLVGGGYEQYF. The CDR3 coding sequence is TGTGCCAGCAGCTTAGTAGGGGGCGGGTACGAGCAGTACTTC.

The chain recombines TRBV7-2 with TRBJ1-1, with TRBD1 matching over 7 bases. V trimming: 6 bases; J trimming: 3 bases; junction bases outside the gene matches: 4. This CDR3 is built from 13 residues. The germline V gene has CDR1 SGHTA and CDR2 FQGNSA. The CDR3 protein is CASRLDRYTEAFF. The CDR3 region has the DNA TGTGCCAGCAGACTGGACAGGTACACTGAAGCTTTCTTT.

The chain links TRBV6-5 to TRBJ2-2; D is unresolved. CDR3 length equals 16 residues. Trimming removed 0 bases from V and 0 bases from J, with 8 bases in between. CDR1 and CDR2 from the germline V gene are MNHEY and SVGAGI. CDR3 DNA sequence: TGTGCCAGCAGTTACTCTCTGCGTACGAACACCGGGGAGCTGTTTTTT. It yields the protein CASSYSLRTNTGELFF.

This chain links TRBV10-3 with TRBJ1-4, with 8 bases that match TRBD1. In germline, CDR1 is ENHRY, CDR2 SYGVKD. CDR3 length equals 15 residues. The trim removed 3 bases at V and 5 bases at J, leaving 5 bases unmatched. The CDR3 loop is CAISDPGGANEKLFF. The DNA of the CDR3 is TGTGCCATCAGTGACCCAGGGGGCGCAAATGAAAAACTGTTTTTT.

The rearrangement links TRBV6-6 to TRBJ2-1; D may correspond to TRBD1 or TRBD2 (5 bases each). In germline, CDR1 is MNHNY, CDR2 SVGAGI (reference sequence). This CDR3 is 13 amino acids long. V was clipped by 7 bases and J by 7 bases, with 14 bases between them. CDR3: CASTPMGDNEQFF. The CDR3 bases are TGTGCCAGCACCCCAATGGGGGATAATGAGCAGTTCTTC.

This clone was observed once. V and J are TRBV27 and TRBJ1-6; the D is unclear. This CDR3 comprises 15 residues. CDR1 and CDR2 from the germline V gene are MNHEY and SMNVEV (reference sequence). V lost 6 bases and J lost 2, with 11 bases in between. CDR3 loop: CASSLDPTYNSPLHF. The CDR3 nucleotides read TGTGCCAGCAGCCTCGACCCCACCTATAATTCACCCCTCCACTTT.

The chain combines TRBV29-1 with TRBJ1-2; 7 nucleotides align to TRBD1. Germline V gene data show CDR1 as SQVTM and CDR2 as ANQGSEA. Losses at the gene ends were 7 bases for V and 1 base for J; bases not matched to a gene: 12. This CDR3 has 15 amino acids. CDR3 sequence: CSARPGTESNYGYTF. In nucleotides, the CDR3 is TGCAGCGCCCGACCCGGGACAGAGAGTAACTATGGCTACACCTTC. Together with reference TRBV29-1 and TRBJ1-2, the CDR3 gives the full variable domain: SAVISQKPSRDICQRGTSLTIQCQVDSQVTMMFWYRQQPGQSLTLIATANQGSEATYESGFVIDKFPISRPNLTFSTLTVSNMSPEDSSIYLCSARPGTESNYGYTFGSGTRLTVV.

This sequence joins TRBV7-9 and TRBJ1-6; D gene uncertain. This CDR3 has 14 amino acids. V lost 1 base, J lost 7 bases, and 8 bases lay in between. The V gene's germline CDR1 is SEHNR and CDR2 FQNEAQ (reference sequence). The CDR3, as DNA: TGTGCCAGCAGCTTAGTAGTCGGGAATTCACCCCTCCACTTT. It encodes CASSLVVGNSPLHF.

The chain has TRBV12-3 or TRBV12-4 and TRBJ1-1; D perhaps matches TRBD1 (5 bases). This CDR3 region has 13 residues. Trimming stripped 8 bases from V and 2 bases from J, with 12 bases between. CDR3 bases: TGTGCCAGCGTGGGGCCGATAAACACTGAAGCTTTCTTT. As protein: CASVGPINTEAFF.